The present T cell receptor beta chain was sequenced within a study of blood T cell repertoires in COVID-19 (dated by TCRdb to 2019 to 2021). In terms of the full investigation: Samples covering the acute and convalescent phases of COVID-19 were provided by collaborators in the United States, Italy and Spain. Nearly every sample came with metadata listing a de-identified subject ID, COVID-19 status, age in years and sex. The samples were drawn from the first 160 participants of the ongoing ImmuneRACE study and from about 1,200 subjects provided by 6 global collaborators. The repertoires were released in a freely available public database meant as a resource for research on the immune response to SARS-CoV-2. The prospective study material was composed of cDNA or gDNA derived from T cells, B-cell-depleted T cells, or PBMCs. Where available, HLA class I and class II types were obtained from metadata supplied by the sample provider rather than from assay-based typing. Deeply sampled blood TCRbeta repertoires from subjects exposed to, actively infected with, or recovered from COVID-19 were included in the dataset.

The germline V and J ends show losses of 7 bases and 5 bases respectively, and no gene match explains 15 bases of the junction. Measured from the cysteine to the phenylalanine, the CDR3 is 16 residues long. The sequence is cut down to CDR3 DNA, 48 bases in frame from base 1. CDR1 and CDR2 are read off the germline V gene as SNHLY and FYNNEI. Each collaborating institution followed its own protocols to collect whole blood in K2EDTA tubes. For TCRbeta analysis, collaborators shipped samples in one of three forms: frozen whole blood, isolated PBMCs, or DNA extracted from either of those sample types. With respect to this clone: Its antigen has not been determined. Base quality data are lacking; no much larger clone is found one base away.

General study outcomes and caveats: The quantity of clinical and demographic metadata differed by source and by participant and was supplied without curation.

TCRbeta CDR3 regions were amplified from genomic DNA by means of the immunoSEQ Assay, a bias-controlled multiplex PCR. In the source study's methods: Nucleated cell counts per sample were estimated from amplification of reference gene primers within the assay. To quantify the absolute abundance of each unique TCRbeta CDR3 rearrangement, sequence reads were collapsed and filtered. Productive Simpson clonality was computed per sample as the square root of Simpson's diversity index over productive rearrangements. This immuneACCESS table, as held by TCRdb, lists in-frame sequences with V and J called but not all clones. Of the missing ones, under half trace to an unresolved V gene in checked studies; the others have no known cause. V, J and clone size are those of that table, while D and trimming were read from the DNA. This sample has approximately 150,000 clones in its table, and around 83% of those were observed once. Roughly 10% of the sample belongs to the ten largest clones.

This sequence was found in a man in his sixties with active or convalescent COVID-19. Sequencing was done on a sample of peripheral blood. Recombination joined TRBV2 with TRBJ2-5, with 8 junctional bases fitting TRBD1. Read as DNA, the sequence is TGTGCCAGCAAGCGCACCCAGGGGGCCGTGGGGGAGACCCAGTACTTC. This is translated as CASKRTQGAVGETQYF.